This T cell receptor beta chain is from a study of long-term antiretroviral therapy in people with HIV. General study results and limits: Controls had broader CDR3 length ranges than HIV repertoires did. Clones showing expansion before ART dominated the repertoire at all time points. Diversity measured after ART increased yet remained under transplant donor controls.

There are a few counts of this clone. As yet, its antigen is unknown. CDR1 is SGHDN and CDR2 is FVKESK in the germline V gene. V shed 0 bases and J shed 2 bases, with 10 bases lying between them. CDR3 length: 15 amino acids. This was the immunoSEQ v3.0 assay at survey level. Sequencing efforts were directed toward about 35,000-50,000 T-cell genomes per sample. Produced via immunoSEQ multiplex PCR; TCRdb's table is partial and in-frame only. The sample yields approximately 25,000 clones, approximately 73% seen once. Sample: unsorted PBMCs, taken 0.5 years after starting antiretroviral therapy. The receptor comes from a woman aged 40 to 50 with HIV. The V call is TRBV14, the J call TRBJ2-5; D is unresolved. The CDR3 reads CASSQDLSGQETQYF. The CDR3, as DNA: TGTGCCAGCAGCCAAGATCTTTCAGGTCAAGAGACCCAGTACTTC.